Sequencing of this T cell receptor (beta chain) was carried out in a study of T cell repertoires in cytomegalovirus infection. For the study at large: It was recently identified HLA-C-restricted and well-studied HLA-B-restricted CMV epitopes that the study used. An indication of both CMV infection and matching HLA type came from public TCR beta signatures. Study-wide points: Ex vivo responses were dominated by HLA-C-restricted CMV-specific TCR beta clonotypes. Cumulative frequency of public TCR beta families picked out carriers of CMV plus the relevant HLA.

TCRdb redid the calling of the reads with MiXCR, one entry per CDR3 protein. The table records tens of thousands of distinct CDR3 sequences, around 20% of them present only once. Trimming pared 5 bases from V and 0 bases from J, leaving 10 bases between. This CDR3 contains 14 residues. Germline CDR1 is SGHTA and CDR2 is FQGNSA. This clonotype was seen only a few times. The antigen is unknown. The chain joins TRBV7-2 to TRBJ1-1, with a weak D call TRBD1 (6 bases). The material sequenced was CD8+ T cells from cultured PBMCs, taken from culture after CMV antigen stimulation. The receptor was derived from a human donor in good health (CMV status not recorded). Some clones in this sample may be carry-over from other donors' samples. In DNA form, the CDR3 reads TGTGCCAGCAGCCCAGGGGTTTTGAACACTGAAGCTTTCTTT. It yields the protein CASSPGVLNTEAFF.